The next 19 T cell receptor beta chains were all read from a single sample in a study of cytomegalovirus exposure and HLA in healthy donors. The PCR had 60 Vbeta and 13 Jbeta primers. Here immunoSEQ multiplex PCR was the method, and the copy in TCRdb shows in-frame clones only, minus some. Among some 150,000 clones, 64% were seen once, and the ten largest hold about 3%. The sequenced material came from PBMCs. The receptors shown here come from a woman aged 30 to 39 in good health and CMV-seropositive.

The chain has TRBV11-3 and TRBJ2-1; 10 bases agree with TRBD2. The trim removed 2 bases at V and 9 bases at J, leaving 7 bases unmatched. Germline values: CDR1 SGHNT, CDR2 YENEEA. This CDR3 has 15 residues. The CDR3 spells CASSLTTSGKVEQFF. The CDR3 nucleotides read TGTGCCAGCAGCTTAACAACTAGCGGGAAGGTTGAGCAGTTCTTC.

This chain connects TRBV29-1 to TRBJ2-7, with 7 bases matching TRBD1. CDR3 size: 13 residues. Germline V lookup: CDR1 SQVTM, CDR2 ANQGSEA. V shed 4 bases and J 3 bases; nucleotides not matched to a gene: 6. The CDR3 coding sequence is TGCAGCGTTGGACAGGGCAAAGGCTACGAGCAGTACTTC. Protein product: CSVGQGKGYEQYF.

The chain links TRBV6-1 to TRBJ1-2, with D possibly being TRBD1 (5 bases). Germline V CDR1 and CDR2: MNHNS, SASEGT. The CDR3 spans 15 residues. Deletions cut 3 bases from V and 7 bases from J, with 18 bases between. CDR3 coding DNA: TGTGCCAGCAGTGACCGGGACTGGGGATTCGTTGGCTACACCTTC. This encodes CASSDRDWGFVGYTF.

The rearrangement links TRBV7-9 to TRBJ2-5, with TRBD1 identical over 8 bases. After removal of 5 bases from V and 5 bases from J, the junction contained 10 bases not matched to a gene. This CDR3 is 15 amino acids long. Per the germline V gene, CDR1 is SEHNR and CDR2 is FQNEAQ (reference sequence). In DNA form, the CDR3 reads TGTGCCAGCAGCATCTTTTCGACAGGGGCTGAGACCCAGTACTTC. It codes for CASSIFSTGAETQYF.

The genes are TRBV19 and TRBJ2-5, with TRBD1 identical over 8 bases. Germline V gives CDR1 LNHDA, CDR2 SQIVND (reference sequence). The CDR3 is 14 amino acids. V shed 4 bases and J 7 bases; nucleotides not matched to a gene: 8. This chain's CDR3 is CASSTGQDKMTQYF. The DNA of the CDR3 is TGTGCCAGTAGTACGGGACAGGACAAGATGACCCAGTACTTC. The whole variable domain, remainder taken from reference TRBV19 and TRBJ2-5, is DGGITQSPKYLFRKEGQNVTLSCEQNLNHDAMYWYRQDPGQGLRLIYYSQIVNDFQKGDIAEGYSVSREKKESFPLTVTSAQKNPTAFYLCASSTGQDKMTQYFGPGTRLLVL.

There are a few counts of this clone. The chain has TRBV7-2 and TRBJ2-1; TRBD2 aligns across 7 bases. CDR1 and CDR2 from the germline V gene are SGHTA and FQGNSA. Trimming at V came to 5 bases and at J to 7 bases, leaving 11 bases not matched to a gene. The length of the CDR3 is 15 residues. This CDR3 is CASSTQGLSLNEQFF. The CDR3, as DNA: TGTGCCAGCAGCACTCAGGGACTATCATTAAATGAGCAGTTCTTC. The variable domain in full, with the rest retrieved from reference TRBV7-2 and TRBJ2-1, is GAGVSQSPSNKVTEKGKDVELRCDPISGHTALYWYRQSLGQGLEFLIYFQGNSAPDKSGLPSDRFSAERTGGSVSTLTIQRTQQEDSAVYLCASSTQGLSLNEQFFGPGTRLTVL.

The chain employs TRBV6-1 and TRBJ1-5; TRBD1 matches 7 bases. This CDR3 comprises 13 residues. CDR1 is MNHNS and CDR2 is SASEGT in the germline V gene. V trimming: 6 bases; J trimming: 7 bases; junction bases outside the gene matches: 6. The CDR3 protein is CASSNDREQPQHF. DNA of the CDR3: TGTGCCAGCAGCAACGACAGGGAGCAGCCCCAGCATTTT.

This clone was observed a single time. This chain connects TRBV20-1 to TRBJ1-2; no reliable D call. CDR1 is DFQATT, CDR2 SNEGSKA, per germline (reference sequence). V shed 4 bases and J shed 6 bases, with 6 bases lying between them. The CDR3 totals 10 residues. The CDR3 reads CSATGNGYTF. The CDR3 region has the DNA TGCAGTGCTACGGGGAATGGCTACACCTTC.

This chain joins TRBV18 and TRBJ2-3; D is undetermined. CDR1 is KGHSH and CDR2 is LQKENI in the germline V gene. Between the trimmed V and J ends, which lost 0 bases and 12 bases, there was a span of 13 bases. This CDR3 contains 13 residues. CDR3 in DNA: TGTGCCAGCTCACCACCGTCGGAGACTCCCCAGTATTTT. Protein product: CASSPPSETPQYF.

The CDR3 DNA follows: TGTGCCAGCACCGCGGGGGCGGGGGCTGGTTATGGCTACACCTTC. Its translation: CASTAGAGAGYGYTF. The chain recombines TRBV2 with TRBJ1-2, with D tentatively TRBD1 (6 bases). Germline loops: CDR1 SNHLY, CDR2 FYNNEI. The CDR3 loop spans 15 amino acids. V lost 7 bases and J lost 5, with 20 bases in between.

The rearrangement uses TRBV10-3 and TRBJ2-2; 7 positions match TRBD2. V lost 10 bases and J lost 3; bases outside the gene matches: 8. The CDR3 length is 14 residues. CDR1 ENHRY and CDR2 SYGVKD come from the germline V gene. CDR3 DNA: TGTGCCACCGTCGGGGAGGGCTACACCGGGGAGCTGTTTTTT. Translating gives CATVGEGYTGELFF.

This clone has just a few counts. The V gene is TRBV5-8, the J gene TRBJ1-1; the match to TRBD1 covers 7 bases. V lost 6 bases to trimming and J lost 1 base; unmatched junction nucleotides: 18. This CDR3 region has 18 residues. Germline V gene sequence: CDR1 SGHTS, CDR2 YDEGEE. In DNA, the CDR3 is TGTGCCAGCACTTCTGATGGGGGAAGAGGGGGCAGGAACACTGAAGCTTTCTTT. Its translation is CASTSDGGRGGRNTEAFF.

The chain carries TRBV21-1 and TRBJ1-1; the table's D call, TRBD1, was not checked against the DNA. TRBV21-1 is reported as a pseudogene. The CDR3 totals 14 residues. This chain's CDR3 is CASSMTGDDTEAFF. The CDR3 DNA follows: TGTGCCAGCAGCATGACAGGGGACGACACTGAAGCTTTCTTT.

The V and J genes are TRBV15 and TRBJ1-1; tentative D call: TRBD1 (6 bases). The CDR3 is 13 residues long. CDR1 is LNHNV, CDR2 YYDKDF, per germline (reference sequence). V dropped 2 bases and J dropped 10 bases, with 14 bases sitting between them. The CDR3 DNA reads as TGTGCCACCAGCAGACCGGGACAAGTCCGAGCTTTCTTT. Translation gives CATSRPGQVRAFF.

The table lists this clone with a count of one. J is TRBJ2-5 and V is TRBV4-1; TRBD2 matches 8 bases. The CDR3 sequence is 15 residues long. Germline loops: CDR1 MGHRA, CDR2 YSYEKL. V was clipped by 1 base and J by 5 bases; unmatched bases: 6. CDR3: CASSQGISGTETQYF. In DNA, the CDR3 is TGCGCCAGCAGCCAAGGTATTAGCGGGACTGAGACCCAGTACTTC.

The CDR3 DNA sequence: TGTGCCAGCAGTTTTCACCACCCTACCTCTTACGAGCAGTACTTC. This translates into CASSFHHPTSYEQYF. This chain links TRBV28 with TRBJ2-7; no definite D call. V shed 3 bases and J shed 4 bases, with 16 bases lying between them. Germline CDR1 is MDHEN and CDR2 is SYDVKM. The CDR3 has 15 residues.

This chain joins TRBV5-1 and TRBJ2-2, with 7 positions matching TRBD2. V lost 4 bases, J lost 0 bases, and 3 bases stayed unmatched. Per germline, CDR1 SGHRS and CDR2 YFSETQ. CDR3 size: 15 residues. The CDR3 region has the DNA TGCGCCAGCAGCCCCGGGGGGACGAACACCGGGGAGCTGTTTTTT. It yields the protein CASSPGGTNTGELFF.

This chain uses TRBV7-8 with TRBJ2-5; maybe TRBD1 (6 bases). Trimming left V 0 bases short and J 1 base short, with 9 bases between. There are 15 residues in the CDR3. Germline CDR1 SGHVS, CDR2 FQNEAQ. The CDR3 here is CASSLAGRGQETQYF. Written as DNA, the CDR3 is TGTGCCAGCAGCTTAGCGGGCAGGGGCCAAGAGACCCAGTACTTC.

This rearrangement joins TRBV7-3 to TRBJ2-5, with D unclear. V lost 6 bases and J 7 bases, leaving 12 bases between the germline ends. The CDR3 has 12 amino acids. Per the germline V gene, CDR1 is SGHTA and CDR2 is FQGTGA. As DNA, the CDR3 is TGTGCCAGCAGTCCCACCCTCGGGACCCAGTACTTC. Protein sequence: CASSPTLGTQYF.